This TCR beta chain originates from a study of T cell changes during pregnancy in multiple sclerosis. Germline V CDR1 and CDR2: MGHRA, YSYEKL. The CDR3 has 16 residues. Trimming pared 4 bases from V and 0 bases from J, leaving 13 bases between. Sequencing was performed with immunoSEQ multiplex PCR; in TCRdb, only in-frame clones are kept and a portion is missing. The sample yields about 50,000 clones, about 90% seen once. This sample comprised CD4+ T cells from peripheral blood mononuclear cells, obtained after pregnancy. The chain is built from TRBV4-1 and TRBJ1-3; possible D gene TRBD1, 5 bases. This receptor was taken from a female donor with multiple sclerosis, enrolled in a pregnancy study. CDR3 amino acids: CASSLWGGFSGNTIYF. CDR3 nucleotide sequence: TGCGCCAGCAGCCTCTGGGGGGGTTTCTCTGGAAACACCATATATTTT.